This TCR beta chain derives from a study of shared clonotypes between healthy human individuals. Overall study: Per donor, CD8 memory used one plate, CD8 naive used two, CD4 memory used three and CD4 naive used three.

General study results and limits: The four-donor shared clonotypes exceeded non-shared clonotypes in generation probability, with non-shared ones scoring lower. Represented diversity (both genetic and exposure-history) was limited by the small number of donors.

Note on this clone: What it binds is unknown.

The CDR3 is 14 residues long. Trimming removed 5 bases from V and 7 bases from J, with 18 bases in between. Per germline, CDR1 LNHDA and CDR2 SQIVND (reference sequence). The assay was immunoSEQ multiplex PCR, and TCRdb's table has in-frame clones only and misses some. The repertoire holds approximately 110,000 clones, with about 72% as singletons. The sequenced material came from memory CD8+ T cells sorted from blood. Subset here: CD45RO+ cells pooled with CCR7-negative TemRA cells. The receptor comes from a woman aged 25 to 45 in good health. The chain employs TRBV19 and TRBJ2-7, with D maybe TRBD1 (6 bases). The CDR3 sequence: CASSLTGYYEEQYF. In nucleotides, the CDR3 is TGTGCCAGTAGTCTCACAGGGTACTACGAAGAGCAGTACTTC.